The clone carrying this T cell receptor (beta chain) was seen a handful of times. Its antigen is undetermined. The Oncomine TCR Beta short-read assay was what sequenced the DNA obtained from cultured CD4+ T cells. TCRdb processed the PCR reads anew with MiXCR; each CDR3 protein has one entry. In the table there are roughly 7,000 distinct CDR3 sequences, 25% of which are singletons. The data were obtained in a study of vaccination and CD4 T cells after COVID-19. Deletions cut 5 bases from V and 6 bases from J, with 17 bases between. Germline CDR1 reads SGHVS; CDR2 reads FNYEAQ. The CDR3 is made up of 15 amino acids. The treatment denotes: roughly 11-day PBMC culture with coronavirus spike peptide pools or control peptides (ViraFEST assay).

The chain carries TRBV7-6 and TRBJ2-1, with D perhaps being TRBD1 or TRBD2 (5 bases each). The specimen comprised CD4+ T cells from blood, cultured in vitro, sampled after SARS-CoV-2 vaccination. The TCR comes from a human donor who had recovered from COVID-19. The CDR3 reads CASSRGVGTVNEQFF. The CDR3 coding sequence is TGTGCCAGCAGCCGAGGGGTCGGCACGGTCAATGAGCAGTTCTTC.